A selection of T cell receptor beta chains follows, all from one sample in a study of T cell repertoires in cytomegalovirus infection. TCRdb fed the reads into MiXCR, producing one record per CDR3 protein. The top ten hold about an eighth of the sample, which has some 900,000 distinct CDR3 sequences, about 33% seen once. Antigens of these TCRs are unknown. Material: cultured CD8+ T cells from PBMCs, obtained from culture after CMV antigen stimulation. Receptors originate from a human donor in good health (CMV status not recorded). Some clones in this sample may be carry-over from other donors' samples. Both conserved end residues are part of each CDR3. The order of the fields is clone size, J gene, V gene, D gene, CDR3 protein, CDR3 DNA. The D gene is left open where the match is weak. Only part of the rows carry a size: once, few, many, or a class if the clone is expanded.

abundance: few; j_gene: TRBJ2-7; v_gene: TRBV7-2; d_gene: -; CDR3aa: CASSLDLSPGAYEQYF; CDR3nt: TGTGCCAGCAGCTTAGATTTGTCACCAGGGGCCTACGAGCAGTACTTC
abundance: -; j_gene: TRBJ1-4; v_gene: TRBV12-5; d_gene: -; CDR3aa: CASGDLEKLFF; CDR3nt: TGTGCTAGTGGCGACCTCGAAAAACTGTTTTTT
abundance: -; j_gene: TRBJ2-5; v_gene: TRBV6-6; d_gene: -; CDR3aa: CASSSGYQETQYF; CDR3nt: TGTGCCAGCAGTTCAGGGTACCAAGAGACCCAGTACTTC
abundance: many; j_gene: TRBJ2-2; v_gene: TRBV28; d_gene: -; CDR3aa: CASSPFGGSGELFF; CDR3nt: TGTGCCAGCAGCCCATTTGGGGGGAGCGGGGAGCTGTTTTTT
abundance: -; j_gene: TRBJ2-1; v_gene: TRBV27; d_gene: -; CDR3aa: CASSLSWGESSYNEQFF; CDR3nt: TGTGCCAGCAGTTTATCCTGGGGGGAGAGCTCCTACAATGAGCAGTTCTTC
abundance: few; j_gene: TRBJ2-7; v_gene: TRBV6-5; d_gene: TRBD1; CDR3aa: CASSSRTGTSYEQYF; CDR3nt: TGTGCCAGCAGCTCGAGGACAGGAACCTCCTACGAGCAGTACTTC
abundance: once; j_gene: TRBJ1-1; v_gene: TRBV7-4; d_gene: TRBD1; CDR3aa: CASSLALTGPVEAFF; CDR3nt: TGTGCCAGCAGCTTAGCCCTGACAGGGCCCGTTGAAGCTTTCTTT
abundance: once; j_gene: TRBJ2-2; v_gene: TRBV12-3/TRBV12-4; d_gene: -; CDR3aa: CASSLVSVPITGELFF; CDR3nt: TGTGCCAGCAGTTTAGTTTCCGTCCCCATAACCGGGGAGCTGTTTTTT
abundance: few; j_gene: TRBJ2-1; v_gene: TRBV6-5; d_gene: -; CDR3aa: CASSYLGSSGINEQFF; CDR3nt: TGTGCCAGCAGTTACTTAGGGTCTTCTGGGATCAATGAGCAGTTCTTC
abundance: few; j_gene: TRBJ2-3; v_gene: TRBV3-1; d_gene: TRBD2; CDR3aa: CASSHWTSGASDTQYF; CDR3nt: TGTGCCAGCAGCCACTGGACTAGCGGGGCTTCAGATACGCAGTATTTT
abundance: -; j_gene: TRBJ2-7; v_gene: TRBV7-9; d_gene: -; CDR3aa: CASSRLASGKYEQYF; CDR3nt: TGTGCCAGCAGCCGGTTAGCGTCCGGCAAGTACGAGCAGTACTTC
abundance: few; j_gene: TRBJ2-1; v_gene: TRBV11-3; d_gene: -; CDR3aa: CASSLVPRIQFF; CDR3nt: TGTGCCAGCAGCTTAGTACCCAGAATACAGTTCTTC
abundance: few; j_gene: TRBJ2-1; v_gene: TRBV6-2/TRBV6-3; d_gene: TRBD2; CDR3aa: CASYTGTSVYNEQFF; CDR3nt: TGTGCCAGTTATACCGGGACTAGCGTATACAATGAGCAGTTCTTC
abundance: many; j_gene: TRBJ1-5; v_gene: TRBV7-8; d_gene: -; CDR3aa: CASIPDSGGNQPQHF; CDR3nt: TGTGCCAGCATCCCTGATTCCGGGGGCAATCAGCCCCAGCATTTT
abundance: few; j_gene: TRBJ1-5; v_gene: TRBV4-1; d_gene: TRBD1; CDR3aa: CASSQDPGQSWQPQHF; CDR3nt: TGCGCCAGCAGCCAAGATCCGGGACAGTCATGGCAGCCCCAGCATTTT
abundance: -; j_gene: TRBJ2-1; v_gene: TRBV27; d_gene: TRBD1; CDR3aa: CASSSRTGGLYNEQFF; CDR3nt: TGTGCCAGCAGTTCCCGGACAGGGGGCCTCTACAATGAGCAGTTCTTC
abundance: -; j_gene: TRBJ2-1; v_gene: TRBV2; d_gene: -; CDR3aa: CASGDGEQFF; CDR3nt: TGTGCCAGCGGAGACGGGGAGCAGTTCTTC
abundance: -; j_gene: TRBJ1-1; v_gene: TRBV6-2/TRBV6-3; d_gene: -; CDR3aa: CASSYSVAEAFF; CDR3nt: TGTGCCAGCAGTTACTCAGTGGCTGAAGCTTTCTTT
abundance: few; j_gene: TRBJ1-5; v_gene: TRBV15; d_gene: -; CDR3aa: CATSRDNSNQPQHF; CDR3nt: TGTGCCACCAGCAGAGATAATAGCAATCAGCCCCAGCATTTT
abundance: few; j_gene: TRBJ1-2; v_gene: TRBV2; d_gene: TRBD1; CDR3aa: CASKGTVYGYTF; CDR3nt: TGTGCCAGCAAGGGGACAGTCTATGGCTACACCTTC
abundance: few; j_gene: TRBJ2-5; v_gene: TRBV7-6; d_gene: -; CDR3aa: CASSTTRETQYF; CDR3nt: TGTGCCAGCAGCACCACCAGGGAGACCCAGTACTTC
abundance: few; j_gene: TRBJ1-5; v_gene: TRBV6-2/TRBV6-3; d_gene: TRBD1; CDR3aa: CASSLTDRGQDQPQHF; CDR3nt: TGTGCCAGCAGTCTCACGGACAGGGGACAAGATCAGCCCCAGCATTTT
abundance: -; j_gene: TRBJ1-6; v_gene: TRBV4-2; d_gene: TRBD1; CDR3aa: CASSHGRQGNNSPLHF; CDR3nt: TGTGCCAGCAGCCACGGGAGACAGGGGAATAATTCACCCCTCCACTTT
abundance: -; j_gene: TRBJ1-2; v_gene: TRBV7-9; d_gene: -; CDR3aa: CASSFDGYTF; CDR3nt: TGTGCCAGCAGCTTCGATGGCTACACCTTC
abundance: few; j_gene: TRBJ1-2; v_gene: TRBV7-6; d_gene: -; CDR3aa: CASSPSEGRRDGYTF; CDR3nt: TGTGCCAGCAGCCCCTCCGAGGGCAGGAGAGATGGCTACACCTTC
abundance: few; j_gene: TRBJ1-2; v_gene: TRBV7-6; d_gene: -; CDR3aa: CASIATGSWEGYGYTF; CDR3nt: TGTGCCAGCATTGCTACGGGGTCGTGGGAGGGCTATGGCTACACCTTC
abundance: many; j_gene: TRBJ1-5; v_gene: TRBV6-2/TRBV6-3; d_gene: -; CDR3aa: CASSYGNQPQHF; CDR3nt: TGTGCCAGCAGTTATGGCAATCAGCCCCAGCATTTT
abundance: -; j_gene: TRBJ1-6; v_gene: TRBV4-1; d_gene: TRBD1; CDR3aa: CASSQGTGNNSPLHF; CDR3nt: TGCGCCAGCAGCCAGGGGACAGGGAACAATTCACCCCTCCACTTT
abundance: -; j_gene: TRBJ2-5; v_gene: TRBV2; d_gene: -; CDR3aa: CASKGRQSGGETQYF; CDR3nt: TGTGCCAGCAAAGGACGGCAGTCGGGCGGAGAGACCCAGTACTTC
abundance: -; j_gene: TRBJ2-3; v_gene: TRBV7-9; d_gene: -; CDR3aa: CASSSPGGRNTDTQYF; CDR3nt: TGTGCCAGCAGCTCACCCGGTGGCCGTAACACAGATACGCAGTATTTT
abundance: -; j_gene: TRBJ2-5; v_gene: TRBV6-5; d_gene: TRBD2; CDR3aa: CASSFPGLAGGIETQYF; CDR3nt: TGTGCCAGCAGTTTTCCGGGACTAGCGGGGGGCATTGAGACCCAGTACTTC
abundance: -; j_gene: TRBJ2-3; v_gene: TRBV27; d_gene: -; CDR3aa: CASSLPGDTQYF; CDR3nt: TGTGCCAGCAGTTTACCGGGGGATACGCAGTATTTT
abundance: many; j_gene: TRBJ2-4; v_gene: TRBV7-9; d_gene: -; CDR3aa: CASSLPGSGNIQYF; CDR3nt: TGTGCCAGCAGCTTACCCGGGTCCGGGAACATTCAGTACTTC
abundance: few; j_gene: TRBJ2-3; v_gene: TRBV12-3/TRBV12-4; d_gene: -; CDR3aa: CASSLDLHTQYF; CDR3nt: TGTGCCAGCAGTTTAGACCTCCATACGCAGTATTTT
abundance: -; j_gene: TRBJ1-2; v_gene: TRBV5-8; d_gene: -; CDR3aa: CASSAQGKGYGYTF; CDR3nt: TGTGCCAGCAGCGCTCAGGGGAAAGGCTATGGCTACACCTTC
abundance: many; j_gene: TRBJ1-2; v_gene: TRBV7-8; d_gene: -; CDR3aa: CASSPERVGDYGYTF; CDR3nt: TGTGCCAGCAGCCCTGAAAGGGTTGGCGACTATGGCTACACCTTC
abundance: -; j_gene: TRBJ1-2; v_gene: TRBV14; d_gene: -; CDR3aa: CASSHTVQGYGYTF; CDR3nt: TGTGCCAGCAGCCATACGGTACAGGGCTATGGCTACACCTTC
abundance: -; j_gene: TRBJ1-4; v_gene: TRBV7-6; d_gene: -; CDR3aa: CASSLNVQGHSTNEKLFF; CDR3nt: TGTGCCAGCAGCTTAAATGTCCAGGGACATTCGACTAATGAAAAACTGTTTTTT
abundance: -; j_gene: TRBJ1-2; v_gene: TRBV6-5; d_gene: -; CDR3aa: CASSYNPEAGDYGYTF; CDR3nt: TGTGCCAGCAGTTACAATCCCGAGGCAGGGGACTATGGCTACACCTTC
abundance: many; j_gene: TRBJ2-1; v_gene: TRBV20-1; d_gene: -; CDR3aa: CSASRGDEQFF; CDR3nt: TGCAGTGCTAGCCGAGGGGATGAGCAGTTCTTC
abundance: few; j_gene: TRBJ1-1; v_gene: TRBV6-5; d_gene: -; CDR3aa: CASSSHGTTEAFF; CDR3nt: TGTGCCAGCAGTTCTCATGGGACCACTGAAGCTTTCTTT
abundance: few; j_gene: TRBJ2-7; v_gene: TRBV10-3; d_gene: TRBD2; CDR3aa: CASGRGSGSYEQYF; CDR3nt: TGTGCCAGCGGGCGGGGGTCAGGGTCCTACGAGCAGTACTTC
abundance: many; j_gene: TRBJ1-1; v_gene: TRBV7-8; d_gene: -; CDR3aa: CASSLLSGTLNTEAFF; CDR3nt: TGTGCCAGCAGCTTACTCAGCGGGACATTGAACACTGAAGCTTTCTTT